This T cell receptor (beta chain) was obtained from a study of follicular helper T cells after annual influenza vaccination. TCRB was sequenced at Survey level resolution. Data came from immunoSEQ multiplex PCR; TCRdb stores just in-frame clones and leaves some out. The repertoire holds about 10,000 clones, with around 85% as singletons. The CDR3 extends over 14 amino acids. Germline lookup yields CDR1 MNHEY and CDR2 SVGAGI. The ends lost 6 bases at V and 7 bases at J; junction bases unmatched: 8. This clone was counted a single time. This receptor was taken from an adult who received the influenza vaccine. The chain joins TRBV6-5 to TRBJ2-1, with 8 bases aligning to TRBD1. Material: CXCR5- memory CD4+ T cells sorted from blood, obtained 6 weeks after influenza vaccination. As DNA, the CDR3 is TGTGCCAGCAGACGTTCAGGGGGCATAAATGAGCAGTTCTTC. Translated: CASRRSGGINEQFF.